Listed below are T cell receptor beta chains from one sample, sequenced in a study of T-cell reconstitution after alpha-beta-depleted transplantation in children. TCRdb called the PCR reads again in MiXCR, with one record for every CDR3 protein. The repertoire holds around 380,000 distinct CDR3 sequences, with 11% as singletons. The sequences come from PBMCs from the stem cell graft donor, collected from the stem cell graft. These receptors all come from a human donor who donated a stem cell graft to a child with acute myeloid leukemia. Both conserved end residues are part of each CDR3. The D gene is left open where the match is weak. Some rows mark clone size as missing; the rest say once, few, many or name a class of expanded clone.

TRBV7-2	-	-	TRBJ2-5	CASSLFFSQGDQYF	TGTGCCAGCAGCTTGTTCTTCTCGCAAGGGGACCAGTACTTC
TRBV12-3/TRBV12-4	TRBD1	-	TRBJ1-5	CASSSGTVANQPQHF	TGTGCCAGCAGTTCTGGGACAGTAGCCAATCAGCCCCAGCATTTT
TRBV10-3	TRBD2	many	TRBJ2-1	CAINWSGSFNEQFF	TGTGCCATCAATTGGAGCGGGAGTTTCAATGAGCAGTTCTTC
TRBV10-1	-	few	TRBJ2-5	CASSDRRGQETQYF	TGCGCCAGCAGTGATCGGAGGGGACAAGAGACCCAGTACTTC
TRBV5-1	-	few	TRBJ1-6	CASTRDSYNSPLHF	TGCGCCAGCACTCGGGACTCCTATAATTCACCCCTCCACTTT
TRBV20-1	-	-	TRBJ1-6	CSARGNGQTNSPLHF	TGCAGTGCTAGAGGGAACGGACAAACTAATTCACCCCTCCACTTT
TRBV20-1	TRBD2	-	TRBJ2-5	CSARIPIAGGPPETQYF	TGCAGTGCTAGAATCCCCATTGCGGGAGGGCCGCCAGAGACCCAGTACTTC
TRBV10-3	-	-	TRBJ1-2	CAISVGASNYGYTF	TGTGCCATCAGTGTCGGGGCCTCTAACTATGGCTACACCTTC
TRBV6-2/TRBV6-3	TRBD1	-	TRBJ2-1	CASSPGVGQGASRYNEQFF	TGTGCCAGCAGTCCCGGGGTTGGACAGGGTGCTTCGCGATACAATGAGCAGTTCTTC
TRBV7-3	TRBD1	many	TRBJ2-5	CASSPGQGETQYF	TGTGCCAGCAGCCCCGGACAGGGAGAGACCCAGTACTTC
TRBV20-1	-	many	TRBJ2-7	CSARAGLFYEQYF	TGCAGTGCTAGGGCGGGACTTTTCTACGAGCAGTACTTC
TRBV20-1	TRBD1	-	TRBJ1-1	CSASRDSEAFF	TGCAGTGCTAGTCGGGACAGCGAAGCTTTCTTT
TRBV20-1	TRBD1	few	TRBJ2-5	CSARPTGRETQYF	TGCAGTGCCCGACCGACAGGGCGAGAGACCCAGTACTTC
TRBV29-1	-	-	TRBJ2-5	CSVAGHSETQYF	TGCAGCGTCGCGGGACACTCAGAGACCCAGTACTTC
TRBV12-5	-	-	TRBJ2-7	CASGSGSSVFRGEQYF	TGTGCTAGTGGTTCCGGGTCTAGCGTTTTCCGAGGCGAGCAGTACTTC
TRBV29-1	TRBD1	-	TRBJ2-7	CSVATGNSYEQYF	TGCAGCGTAGCGACAGGGAACTCTTACGAGCAGTACTTC
TRBV3-1	-	few	TRBJ2-7	CASSKDGARCHSYEQYF	TGTGCCAGCAGCAAAGACGGGGCGCGATGCCACTCCTACGAGCAGTACTTC
TRBV5-1	-	many	TRBJ2-3	CASSFGGHSTDTQYF	TGCGCCAGCAGCTTCGGCGGCCATAGCACAGATACGCAGTATTTT
TRBV5-8	-	few	TRBJ2-4	CASSLELVGKNIQYF	TGTGCCAGCAGCTTGGAACTGGTCGGAAAAAACATTCAGTACTTC
TRBV27	-	few	TRBJ1-4	CASSPRGGLNEKLFF	TGTGCCAGCAGTCCCCGTGGGGGGCTAAATGAAAAACTGTTTTTT
TRBV27	TRBD1	many	TRBJ2-7	CASRSWDRVSEQYF	TGTGCCAGCAGATCCTGGGACAGGGTAAGCGAGCAGTACTTC
TRBV7-9	-	-	TRBJ2-3	CASSPGSTSHHTDTQYF	TGTGCCAGCAGCCCTGGGTCCACTAGCCATCACACAGATACGCAGTATTTT
TRBV20-1	TRBD2	few	TRBJ2-7	CSASRTSGAAYEQYF	TGCAGTGCTTCCCGGACTAGCGGGGCCGCCTACGAGCAGTACTTC
TRBV12-3/TRBV12-4	TRBD1	few	TRBJ2-4	CASSLSAYRDRAPIQYF	TGTGCCAGCAGTTTATCCGCGTACCGGGACAGGGCACCCATTCAGTACTTC
TRBV6-4	-	-	TRBJ1-2	CASSDGRSPRPDGYTF	TGTGCCAGCAGTGACGGCAGGAGTCCACGACCTGATGGCTACACCTTC
TRBV27	-	-	TRBJ2-6	CASSLSAFGANVLTF	TGTGCCAGCAGTTTATCAGCATTTGGGGCCAACGTCCTGACTTTC
TRBV20-1	-	-	TRBJ1-2	CSASQGTSNYGYTF	TGCAGTGCCTCTCAAGGGACAAGCAACTATGGCTACACCTTC
TRBV29-1	-	few	TRBJ1-1	CSVEDQGLEAFF	TGCAGCGTTGAAGATCAAGGCCTTGAAGCTTTCTTT
TRBV20-1	-	many	TRBJ1-2	CSAIAIVDKAANYGYTF	TGCAGTGCTATAGCAATTGTGGACAAGGCCGCTAACTATGGCTACACCTTC
TRBV5-6	-	few	TRBJ2-7	CASSRQVRGSGDEQYF	TGTGCCAGCAGCCGACAGGTTCGGGGGTCGGGCGACGAGCAGTACTTC
TRBV20-1	-	-	TRBJ2-5	CSARAGTETQYF	TGCAGTGCTAGAGCAGGGACTGAGACCCAGTACTTC
TRBV20-1	-	few	TRBJ2-2	CSARSVTGELFF	TGCAGTGCTAGATCGGTTACCGGGGAGCTGTTTTTT
TRBV7-6	TRBD1	few	TRBJ2-1	CASSPEGQGHYNEQFF	TGTGCCAGCAGCCCCGAAGGACAGGGCCACTACAATGAGCAGTTCTTC
TRBV20-1	TRBD1	-	TRBJ1-1	CSAYTGTGGKAAEAFF	TGCAGTGCTTATACCGGGACAGGGGGGAAAGCGGCGGAAGCTTTCTTT
TRBV2	-	many	TRBJ2-7	CASSALMVAAYEQYF	TGTGCCAGCAGCGCCTTGATGGTAGCGGCCTACGAGCAGTACTTC
TRBV2	-	few	TRBJ1-3	CASTDRRGTIYF	TGTGCCAGCACAGACAGGCGGGGCACCATATATTTT
TRBV4-3	-	-	TRBJ2-7	CASSQDGSYEQYF	TGCGCCAGCAGCCAAGACGGCTCCTACGAGCAGTACTTC
TRBV15	-	-	TRBJ2-7	CATSRPTGDFKQYF	TGTGCCACCAGCAGACCCACAGGGGACTTTAAGCAGTACTTC
TRBV29-1	TRBD1	-	TRBJ1-2	CSVVGQGAQYGYTF	TGCAGCGTTGTAGGACAGGGGGCCCAATATGGCTACACCTTC
TRBV7-2	-	few	TRBJ2-7	CASSSRGPGRHEQYF	TGTGCCAGCAGCTCGCGCGGGCCTGGCAGGCACGAGCAGTACTTC
TRBV6-2/TRBV6-3	-	-	TRBJ2-1	CASSYQNYREDLFF	TGTGCCAGCAGTTACCAAAACTACCGGGAAGATCTGTTCTTC
TRBV5-1	-	-	TRBJ2-5	CASSFGGFEETQYF	TGCGCCAGCAGCTTTGGTGGTTTCGAAGAGACCCAGTACTTC
TRBV12-3/TRBV12-4	TRBD1	many	TRBJ2-7	CASRRDSLPYEQYF	TGTGCCAGCAGACGGGACAGCCTTCCCTACGAGCAGTACTTC
TRBV6-5	TRBD2	-	TRBJ2-5	CASSYASGTQETQYF	TGTGCCAGCAGTTACGCTAGCGGGACTCAAGAGACCCAGTACTTC
TRBV5-1	-	-	TRBJ2-6	CARSSQGSGANVLTF	TGCGCCAGGAGCTCACAGGGATCCGGGGCCAACGTCCTGACTTTC
TRBV7-2	TRBD2	-	TRBJ2-3	CASTMTSFTDTQYF	TGTGCCAGCACGATGACTAGCTTCACAGATACGCAGTATTTT
TRBV11-3	-	-	TRBJ2-7	CASSLVIRAETYEQYF	TGTGCCAGCAGCTTAGTGATCAGGGCAGAGACCTACGAGCAGTACTTC
TRBV5-1	-	many	TRBJ2-3	CASSREDADTQYF	TGCGCCAGCAGCAGGGAGGACGCAGATACGCAGTATTTT
TRBV18	-	-	TRBJ2-2	CASSPLEVGNTGELFF	TGTGCCAGCTCACCACTGGAGGTCGGGAACACCGGGGAGCTGTTTTTT
TRBV11-2	-	-	TRBJ1-2	CASSLEGRNYGYTF	TGTGCCAGCAGCTTAGAGGGGCGCAACTATGGCTACACCTTC
TRBV29-1	-	few	TRBJ2-2	CSVETDAGELFF	TGCAGCGTTGAGACAGACGCCGGGGAGCTGTTTTTT
TRBV20-1	-	-	TRBJ2-5	CSASRQGGAQYF	TGCAGTGCTAGCCGACAGGGAGGGGCCCAGTACTTC
TRBV19	TRBD2	many	TRBJ2-1	CASSGLAGGEQFF	TGTGCCAGTAGTGGACTAGCGGGAGGTGAGCAGTTCTTC